The TCR beta chain described here comes from a study of blood T cell repertoires in COVID-19. Study details: The study drew acute and convalescent COVID-19 samples from the United States, Italy and Spain. Nucleic acid was either cDNA or gDNA, and it came from T cells, B-cell-depleted T cells, or PBMCs.

The method was immunoSEQ multiplex PCR; TCRdb's version includes in-frame clones alone and lacks a portion of them. The profile shows under 350,000 clones, around 86% of them singletons. Recruits, aged about 18 to 100 years, lived in 24 US areas. Participants' reported clinical history set cohort assignment. V was cut by 3 bases and J by 7 bases, with 23 bases left in between. CDR3 length: 17 amino acids. Germline loops: CDR1 SGHDT, CDR2 YYEEEE. Sample: PBMCs or T cells enriched from blood (not recorded which). This receptor was taken from a woman aged 40 to 50 with acute COVID-19. The chain is built from TRBV5-6 and TRBJ1-3; TRBD1 might be the D (6 bases). The CDR3 DNA reads as TGTGCCAGCAGCTCGCCACAGGGAGCACTCTCTTTTAACACCATATATTTT. Protein: CASSSPQGALSFNTIYF. Drawing the rest from reference TRBV5-6 and TRBJ1-3, the complete variable domain is DAGVTQSPTHLIKTRGQQVTLRCSPKSGHDTVSWYQQALGQGPQFIFQYYEEEERQRGNFPDRFSGHQFPNYSSELNVNALLLGDSALYLCASSSPQGALSFNTIYFGEGSWLTVV.